This TCR beta chain derives from a study of CD8+CD57+ T cells in acquired aplastic anemia (dated by TCRdb to between 2017 and 2018). Some background on the complete study: DNA extracted from sorted CD4+ and CD8+ cells had a mean of about 3 ug, with a range of roughly 0.19 to 27.4 ug. For healthy donor samples, the average read count was about 10 million for CD4+ cells and approximately 11 million for CD8+ cells.

TCR repertoires of sorted CD4+ and CD8+ blood T cells from severe aplastic anemia patients and healthy subjects were deep-sequenced in the study. Ficoll-Paque density gradient centrifugation was used to isolate peripheral blood mononuclear cells. Before DNA extraction, CD4+ and CD8+ T cells were sorted by FACS or by magnetic beads. Genomic DNA was used as template for profiling of TCR beta VDJ combinations and CDR3 sequences. An Illumina HiSeq 2000 was the platform used for TCR repertoire sequencing. Per the source publication's procedure: TRBV/TRBJ rearrangement plots, CDR3 size and DJ length profiles, and Simpson's diversity index were used to evaluate the repertoires. The most abundant DNA sequence in the deep sequencing data was defined as the immunodominant clone. CDR3 amino acid sequences were checked for sharing between subjects and were compared against published repertoires and the VDJdb database. TCRdb redid the processing of the public reads, applying fastp at Q25 and MiXCR, and retained in-frame beta chains. Rows with one shared CDR3 protein collapse into an entry with the most common genes and DNA. The V and J calls follow TCRdb's processing rather than the paper's. This sample comprises 100,000 to 150,000 distinct CDR3 sequences, roughly 50% of them detected only once. 2.5% of the sample is in the top ten clones.

Overall results and qualifications from the work: Twenty-nine CD8+ CDR3 sequences were found to be shared between patients and controls, but these sequences appeared to be highly expressed in patients and within the immunodominant clones of the patients. No significant difference in CD8+ Simpson's diversity was found between patients and healthy controls (P=0.060).

The CDR3 runs 14 amino acids, cysteine and phenylalanine included. This entry keeps only the CDR3 DNA: 42 bases, framed from base 1. From a lookup of the germline V gene (reference sequence), CDR1 and CDR2 are DFQATT and SNEGSKA. V has 2 bases trimmed and J has 6 bases trimmed; junction bases matching no gene number 3. Points on this clonotype: What antigen it recognizes has not been identified. No much larger clone is present one base from it, and per-base qualities are unavailable.

The V gene is TRBV20-1 and the J gene is TRBJ2-1; the junction holds 11 bases that match TRBD2. Sequencing was performed on sorted CD4+, CD8+, or CD8+CD57+ T cells (not recorded which) from PBMCs. The receptor's source is a human donor in good health, serving as a control. The DNA sequence is given as TGCAGTGCTAGAACACTAGCGGGGGCCAATGAGCAGTTCTTC. Translated, it gives CSARTLAGANEQFF.